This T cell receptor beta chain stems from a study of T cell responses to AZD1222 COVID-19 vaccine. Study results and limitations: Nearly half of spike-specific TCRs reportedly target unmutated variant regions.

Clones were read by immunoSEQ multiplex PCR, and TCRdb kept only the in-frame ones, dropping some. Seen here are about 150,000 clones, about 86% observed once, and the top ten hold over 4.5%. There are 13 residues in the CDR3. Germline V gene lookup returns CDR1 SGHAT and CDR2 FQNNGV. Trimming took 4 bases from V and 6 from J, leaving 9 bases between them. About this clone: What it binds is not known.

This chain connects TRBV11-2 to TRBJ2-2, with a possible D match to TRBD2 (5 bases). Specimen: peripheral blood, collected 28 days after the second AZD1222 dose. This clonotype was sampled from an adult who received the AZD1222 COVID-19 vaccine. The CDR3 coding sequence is TGTGCCAGCAGCTCTACTAGTTCCGGGGAGCTGTTTTTT. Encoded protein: CASSSTSSGELFF.